This T cell receptor beta chain originates from a study of CD8 T cells in Susac syndrome. With random hexamers, reverse transcription was performed on about 0.5 to 1 ug of RNA. The amplification used immunoSEQ multiplex PCR on TCR beta CDR3; it spanned 54 Vbeta and 13 Jbeta. MiXCR was run by TCRdb on the immunoSEQ multiplex PCR reads, yielding one entry per CDR3 protein. Counted here are some 170,000 distinct CDR3 sequences, around 94% occurring once; the ten biggest clones make up around 0.093%. Sequencing of TCR beta, carried out with a high-throughput approach, was applied to CD8+ and CD4+ T cells from the blood. Relapsing-remitting disease, either stable or active, was present in the multiple sclerosis controls, who were treatment-naive patients. While CD8+ and CD4+ T cells were isolated negatively, TEMRA cells were enriched by FACS. Trimming removed 1 base from V and 2 bases from J, with 14 bases in between. Germline V gives CDR1 SGHNT, CDR2 YYREEE (reference sequence). CDR3 length equals 16 residues.

The chain links TRBV5-4 to TRBJ2-3, with D perhaps matching TRBD2 (6 bases). The sequencing input was CD4+ T cells from PBMCs. This clonotype was obtained from a human donor with multiple sclerosis. CDR3 loop: CASSLRALADTDTQYF. CDR3 DNA: TGTGCCAGCAGCTTGCGTGCACTAGCAGACACAGATACGCAGTATTTT.